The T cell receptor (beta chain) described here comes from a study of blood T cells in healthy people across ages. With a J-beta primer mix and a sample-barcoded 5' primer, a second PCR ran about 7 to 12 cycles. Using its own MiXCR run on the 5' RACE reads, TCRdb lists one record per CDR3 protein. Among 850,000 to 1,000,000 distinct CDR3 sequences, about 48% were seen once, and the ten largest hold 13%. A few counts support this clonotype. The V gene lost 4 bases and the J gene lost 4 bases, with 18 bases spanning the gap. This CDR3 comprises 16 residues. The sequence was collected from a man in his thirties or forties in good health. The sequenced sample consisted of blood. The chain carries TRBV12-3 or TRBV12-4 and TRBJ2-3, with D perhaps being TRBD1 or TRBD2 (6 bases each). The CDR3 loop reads CASSSRRGQMADTQYF. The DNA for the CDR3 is TGTGCCAGCAGTTCCCGCCGGGGGCAAATGGCAGATACGCAGTATTTT.